The clone carrying this T cell receptor (beta chain) came up a few times. Its antigen is not known. Germline CDR1 reads SGHDT; CDR2 reads YYEEEE. Trimming took 0 bases from V and 6 from J, leaving 13 bases between them. The CDR3 length is 15 residues. This sample was taken from a study of beta chain features in type 1 diabetes. Background on the study: Across the samples, 107,917,701 sorted cells were examined in total. Study-wide results and limits: Significant though moderate, a shortening of TCRB CDR3s appeared in all four CD4+ subsets of Type 1 diabetes patients.

The investigators reverse transcribed all of the isolated RNA, so they sequenced expressed TCRB transcripts. Method: immunoSEQ multiplex PCR; TCRdb's copy keeps in-frame clones and lacks some. Counted here are about 150,000 clones, more than 9.5% occurring once; the ten biggest clones make up approximately 2%. A heparinised blood draw that averaged approximately 120 mL was obtained once from each donor. Stem cell-like memory, regulatory, central memory and naive CD4+ cells were sorted via CD45RO/CCR7/CD25/CD127/CD95/CD27. The origin of this receptor is a young man in good health. The sequencing sample was made of central memory CD4+ T cells from blood. The chain has TRBV5-6 and TRBJ2-1; D is unclear. The CDR3 region is CASSLEAKLRNEQFF. CDR3 coding DNA: TGTGCCAGCAGCTTGGAGGCTAAATTGCGCAATGAGCAGTTCTTC.